This T cell receptor beta chain appears in the sequencing data of a study of PD-1 blockade in mismatch repair-deficient tumors (dated by TCRdb to 2016 to 2017). A note on the overall study: Between late 2013 and September 2016, roughly 78 consecutive patients with 11 to 12 mismatch repair-deficient cancer types, all previously treated and progressing, were enrolled in the trial. Tumor-associated T cell clones were tracked in the peripheral blood of patients responding to PD-1 blockade by deep sequencing of TCR CDR3 regions. What the research found in general, with its limitations: Tumor-resident clones, often undetectable in blood before treatment, expanded rapidly after pembrolizumab and then contracted, generally before radiologic responses.

CDR1 and CDR2 (MGHRA, YSYEKL) derive from the germline V gene. Germline trimming amounts to 0 bases on V and 6 bases on J, with 5 as the count of junction bases outside the gene matches. Inclusive of the bounding cysteine and phenylalanine, the CDR3 is 16 residues long. Only the CDR3 part of the read is kept: 48 bases, read in frame from the first base. In this sample, this clone turned up once. The antigen it binds to is not known. The input lacks base qualities; no much larger clone sits a single base away. Library creation used the immunoSEQ multiplex PCR assay. The table comes from immuneACCESS by way of TCRdb, which keeps in-frame sequences with V and J called. Part of the clones is missing from these tables; in studies checked, under half for an unresolved V gene and the rest for unknown reasons. The sample records around 120,000 clones, about 90% of which are singletons. The leading ten clones occupy about 11% of the sample.

For each enrolled patient, mismatch repair deficiency was established using either polymerase chain reaction or immunohistochemistry. A few patients who responded to pembrolizumab therapy underwent TCR sequencing. In the phase II trial, pembrolizumab PD-1 blockade was tested prospectively in advanced mismatch repair-deficient cancers, no matter which tissue of origin the cancers came from. Peripheral blood T cell samples were gathered serially, both before PD-1 blockade started and at multiple time points afterward. The timing of each blood sample was reported as weeks after the first dose of pembrolizumab.

The sequence was collected from an adult with mismatch repair-deficient cancer. This chain joins TRBV4-1 to TRBJ1-4, and TRBD1 matches 9 of the central bases. The sample was peripheral blood, taken almost 74 weeks after starting pembrolizumab. The CDR3 sequence is CASSQDGTGWYEKLFF. The sequenced DNA: TGCGCCAGCAGCCAAGATGGGACAGGGTGGTATGAAAAACTGTTTTTT.